This T cell receptor (beta chain) was recovered during a study of blood T cell repertoires in COVID-19. Only in-frame clones appear in the TCRdb table, and some are missing; sequencing was by immunoSEQ multiplex PCR. The repertoire holds more than 75,000 clones, with around 85% as singletons. Sequencing was done on a sample of peripheral blood. This clonotype originated in a man aged 30 to 45 with acute or convalescent COVID-19.

The CDR3 reads CASSEGRDRVGTEAFF. For the CDR3, the DNA is TGTGCCAGCAGTGAGGGACGGGACAGGGTTGGCACTGAAGCTTTCTTT. The chain joins TRBV2 to TRBJ1-1, with 9 bases aligning to TRBD1. There are 16 residues in the CDR3. Per the germline V gene, CDR1 is SNHLY and CDR2 is FYNNEI. The junction had 9 bases not matched to a gene; V was cut back by 3 bases and J by 4 bases.